The present entry profiles one T cell receptor (beta chain) with its context. This sample was taken from a study of blood T cell repertoires in COVID-19. As for the study in general: The study drew acute and convalescent COVID-19 samples from the United States, Italy and Spain.

The CDR3 is 13 amino acids. J was trimmed by 5 bases and V by 10 bases; bases with no gene match: 6. CDR1 and CDR2 from the germline V gene are SNHLY and FYNNEI. Here immunoSEQ multiplex PCR was the method, and the copy in TCRdb shows in-frame clones only, minus some. Of roughly 200,000 clones in the sample, roughly 91% are singletons; the top ten hold 7.2%. Sequencing was done on a sample of PBMCs or T cells enriched from blood (not recorded which). The receptor was isolated from a man younger than 45 in a cohort exposed to, infected with or recovered from COVID-19 (not recorded which). This sequence joins TRBV2 and TRBJ1-4; 8 bases align to TRBD1. The CDR3 region has the DNA TGTGCCACCGGACAGGGTCTGAATGAAAAACTGTTTTTT. Its protein is CATGQGLNEKLFF. The full variable domain, rest sourced from reference TRBV2 and TRBJ1-4, is EPEVTQTPSHQVTQMGQEVILRCVPISNHLYFYWYRQILGQKVEFLVSFYNNEISEKSEIFDDQFSVERPDGSNFTLKIRSTKLEDSAMYFCATGQGLNEKLFFGSGTQLSVL.